Each of the 10 T cell receptor beta chains below was sequenced from the same sample in a study of T cell responses to AZD1222 COVID-19 vaccine. This table comes from immunoSEQ multiplex PCR, and its TCRdb copy is limited to in-frame clones, with some not included. The sample yields about 190,000 clones, roughly nine tenths seen once. Source: peripheral blood, taken 28 days after the second dose of the MenACWY control vaccine. Every receptor here comes from an adult who received the MenACWY meningococcal vaccine as a control.

This clone was counted many times. The chain uses TRBV3-1 (or the pseudogene TRBV3-2) and TRBJ2-7, with D perhaps matching TRBD1 (6 bases). The CDR3 has 16 amino acids. CDR1 and CDR2 from the germline V gene are LGHDT and YNNKEL (reference sequence). V dropped 0 bases and J dropped 0 bases, with 12 bases sitting between them. In DNA, the CDR3 is TGTGCCAGCAGCCAAGATAGCAGGGGCAGCTCCTACGAGCAGTACTTC. Translating it yields CASSQDSRGSSYEQYF.

The chain recombines TRBV5-6 with TRBJ2-5, with D perhaps matching TRBD1 (9 bases). Germline CDR1 reads SGHDT; CDR2 reads YYEEEE. The CDR3 extends over 18 amino acids. V was shortened by 2 bases and J by 0 bases, with 20 bases between the two germline ends. The CDR3 nucleotides read TGTGCCAGCAGCTTAAAGCGGGGGACAGGGCACTACCAAGAGACCCAGTACTTC. Translating it yields CASSLKRGTGHYQETQYF.

The CDR3 sequence is CASSLAGATDTQYF. CDR3 DNA sequence: TGTGCCAGCAGCTTAGCGGGAGCTACAGATACGCAGTATTTT. The genes are TRBV7-2 and TRBJ2-3; D possibly corresponds to TRBD2 (5 bases). This CDR3 comprises 14 residues. The germline V gene has CDR1 SGHTA and CDR2 FQGNSA. The V gene lost 0 bases and the J gene lost 3 bases, with 7 bases spanning the gap. The full variable domain, rest sourced from reference TRBV7-2 and TRBJ2-3, is GAGVSQSPSNKVTEKGKDVELRCDPISGHTALYWYRQSLGQGLEFLIYFQGNSAPDKSGLPSDRFSAERTGGSVSTLTIQRTQQEDSAVYLCASSLAGATDTQYFGPGTRLTVL.

V usage is TRBV27 and J usage is TRBJ2-2; D tentatively reads TRBD1 or TRBD2 (7 bases each). The V gene lost 8 bases and the J gene lost 6 bases, with 19 bases spanning the gap. Germline CDR1 reads MNHEY; CDR2 reads SMNVEV (reference sequence). The CDR3 contains 15 residues. CDR3 amino acids: CASGRQGGFSGELFF. CDR3 nucleotides: TGTGCCAGCGGACGACAGGGAGGGTTCTCCGGGGAGCTGTTTTTT.

This chain links TRBV27 with TRBJ2-2; TRBD1 might be the D (5 bases). The CDR3 has 12 residues. CDR1 is MNHEY, CDR2 SMNVEV, per germline (reference sequence). Trimming took off 3 bases at V and 9 bases at J, with 8 bases between the two ends. CDR3 loop: CASSFPGRELFF. The CDR3 DNA sequence: TGTGCCAGCAGTTTCCCAGGGAGGGAGCTGTTTTTT.

This clone is a singleton in its sample. The chain carries TRBV5-1 and TRBJ2-2; perhaps TRBD2 as D (5 bases). Germline loops: CDR1 SGHRS, CDR2 YFSETQ. V gave up 1 base and J gave up 4 bases, with 11 bases separating them. The length of the CDR3 is 15 residues. Written as DNA, the CDR3 is TGCGCCAGCAGCTTGTTAGGACTTAGCACCGGGGAGCTGTTTTTT. It specifies CASSLLGLSTGELFF.

This chain joins TRBV15 and TRBJ2-3; tentatively, D is TRBD1 (6 bases). Looked up from germline, CDR1 is LNHNV and CDR2 is YYDKDF (reference sequence). V shed 0 bases and J shed 0 bases, with 10 bases lying between them. This CDR3 comprises 16 residues. This CDR3 reads CATSRDPDRSTDTQYF. The CDR3 DNA reads TGTGCCACCAGCAGAGATCCCGACAGGAGCACAGATACGCAGTATTTT.

The chain has TRBV28 and TRBJ2-7, with D uncertain. V lost 1 base and J 5 bases, leaving 6 bases between the germline ends. Germline V lookup: CDR1 MDHEN, CDR2 SYDVKM. CDR3 length: 12 residues. CDR3 region: CASSLLADEQYF. CDR3 nucleotides: TGTGCCAGCAGTTTATTGGCGGACGAGCAGTACTTC.

The chain is built from TRBV7-2 and TRBJ1-4; the D gene is possibly TRBD1 (5 bases). Germline CDR1 SGHTA, CDR2 FQGNSA. V shed 5 bases and J shed 2 bases, with 12 bases lying between them. The CDR3 is 15 amino acids. For the CDR3, the DNA is TGTGCCAGCAGCCACCAGGGTGCCACTAATGAAAAACTGTTTTTT. The encoded protein is CASSHQGATNEKLFF.

The chain couples TRBV6-1 to TRBJ2-7, with D tentatively TRBD1 (6 bases). Germline-derived CDR1 and CDR2 are MNHNS and SASEGT. This CDR3 comprises 13 residues. Trimming took off 3 bases at V and 7 bases at J, with 13 bases between the two ends. For the CDR3, the DNA is TGTGCCAGCAGTGACCGGACAGTCTTAGAGCAGTACTTC. Translation gives CASSDRTVLEQYF.